This TCR beta chain was sequenced during a study of sequential checkpoint blockade in melanoma. As for this clone: Its antigen remains unidentified.

Overall study findings and caveats: Patients with week-13 increases in T-cell fraction and clonality benefited about 30 times more often. In arm A, pretreatment tumor clonality was associated with response.

Libraries were prepared by immunoSEQ multiplex PCR; TCRdb keeps only in-frame clonotypes and omits some of them. The sample gives 35,000 to 40,000 clones, roughly 32% of which show up once; under 2% is in the top ten. Treatment reported: randomized to nivolumab then ipilimumab (arm A) or the reverse (arm B). Patients had received no earlier DNA-damaging chemotherapy. Specimen: tumor tissue (inferred from file names), collected from a patient given nivolumab and ipilimumab in sequence. The receptor comes from a human donor with melanoma.

The DNA of the CDR3 is TGTGCCAGCTCACCAGACAGGACCCCTGGCTATGGCTACACCTTC. It is translated as CASSPDRTPGYGYTF. J is TRBJ1-2 and V is TRBV18, with D maybe TRBD1 (6 bases). This CDR3 is 15 amino acids long. The germline V gene has CDR1 KGHSH and CDR2 LQKENI. V shed 2 bases and J shed 4 bases, with 14 bases lying between them.